This TCR beta chain is from a study of T cells in Graves' hyperthyroidism and ophthalmopathy. Germline CDR1 is SGHTA and CDR2 is FQGTGA. Trimming took 3 bases from V and 6 from J; bases not matched to a gene: 3. CDR3 size: 13 residues. This clonotype was recorded at least ten times. Its matching antigen is unknown. Amplified regions were TCR beta CDR3 sequences from RNA transcripts. First-round RT-PCR with HTBI primers amplified the TCR CDR3 region. One entry per CDR3 protein, called by TCRdb with MiXCR from the multiplex PCR reads. The sample records hundreds of thousands of distinct CDR3 sequences, about 45% being singletons. Overall study findings and caveats: Ophthalmopathy, which appeared later, was predicted by the model a median about 5.9 months before onset.

This chain uses TRBV7-3 with TRBJ1-2; 8 bases are shared with TRBD1. This TCR was recovered from a woman aged 18-29 years with Graves' hyperthyroidism. The material sequenced was peripheral blood or thyroid tissue (not recorded which). CDR3: CASSLDREDGYTF. The CDR3 nucleotides are TGTGCCAGCAGCTTGGACAGGGAGGATGGCTACACCTTC.